Given below is one TCR beta chain in context. Other DNA variants within this sample encode the same CDR3. The data originate from a study of shared clonotypes between healthy human individuals. Clones were sequenced by immunoSEQ multiplex PCR, and TCRdb holds only the in-frame ones, with some missing. The table records just over 2,000,000 clones, roughly 94% of them present only once. The naive CD8 subset, CD45RO-negative cells positively selected for CCR7, excluded terminally differentiated effector memory CD45RA+ cells. The sequencing input was naive CD8+ T cells sorted from blood. The source is a man aged 18 to 30 in good health.

The CDR3: CASSYPEQETQYF. CDR3 nucleotide sequence: TGTGCCAGCAGTTACCCAGAGCAAGAGACCCAGTACTTC. The J gene is TRBJ2-5, the V gene TRBV6-6; D unresolved. Trimming pared 2 bases from V and 2 bases from J, leaving 6 bases between. The CDR3 runs 13 residues. The germline CDR1 and CDR2 sequences are MNHNY and SVGAGI (reference sequence).